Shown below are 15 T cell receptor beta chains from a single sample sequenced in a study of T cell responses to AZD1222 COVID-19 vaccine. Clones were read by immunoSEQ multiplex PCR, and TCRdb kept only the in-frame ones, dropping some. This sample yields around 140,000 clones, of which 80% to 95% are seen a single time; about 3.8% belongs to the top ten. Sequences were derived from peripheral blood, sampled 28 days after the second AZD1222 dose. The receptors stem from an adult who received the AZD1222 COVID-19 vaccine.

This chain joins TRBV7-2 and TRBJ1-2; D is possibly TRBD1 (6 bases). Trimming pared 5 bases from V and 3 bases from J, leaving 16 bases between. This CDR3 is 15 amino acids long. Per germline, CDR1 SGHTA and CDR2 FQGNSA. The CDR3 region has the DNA TGTGCCAGCAGCCAGAGGGGGGGGCGCTACTATGGCTACACCTTC. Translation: CASSQRGGRYYGYTF.

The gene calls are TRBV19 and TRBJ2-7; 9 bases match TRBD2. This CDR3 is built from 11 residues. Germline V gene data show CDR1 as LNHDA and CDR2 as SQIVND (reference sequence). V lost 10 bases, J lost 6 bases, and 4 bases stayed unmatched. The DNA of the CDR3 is TGTGCCACTGTAGCGGGGGTCGAGCAGTACTTC. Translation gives CATVAGVEQYF. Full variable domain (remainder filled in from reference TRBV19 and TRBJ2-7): DGGITQSPKYLFRKEGQNVTLSCEQNLNHDAMYWYRQDPGQGLRLIYYSQIVNDFQKGDIAEGYSVSREKKESFPLTVTSAQKNPTAFYLCATVAGVEQYFGPGTRLTVT.

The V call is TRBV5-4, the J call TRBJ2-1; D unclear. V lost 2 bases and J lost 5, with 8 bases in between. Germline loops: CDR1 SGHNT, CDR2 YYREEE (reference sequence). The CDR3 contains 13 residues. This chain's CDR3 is CASSFGLDNEQFF. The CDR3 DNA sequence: TGTGCCAGCAGCTTTGGGCTCGACAATGAGCAGTTCTTC.

This CDR3 is CASSGRTFGNSPLHF. In DNA form, the CDR3 reads TGTGCCAGTAGTGGCAGGACCTTTGGTAATTCACCCCTCCACTTT. The rearrangement joins TRBV19 to TRBJ1-6; no firm D call. V dropped 5 bases and J dropped 6 bases, with 14 bases sitting between them. The CDR3 has 15 amino acids. The germline V gene has CDR1 LNHDA and CDR2 SQIVND (reference sequence).

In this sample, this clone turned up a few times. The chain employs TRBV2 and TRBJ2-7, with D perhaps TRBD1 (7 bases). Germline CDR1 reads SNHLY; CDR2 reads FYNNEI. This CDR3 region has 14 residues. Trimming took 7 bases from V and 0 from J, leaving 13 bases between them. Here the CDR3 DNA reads TGTGCCAGCATTCAGGGGGGAAGCTCCTACGAGCAGTACTTC. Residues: CASIQGGSSYEQYF.

CDR3 nucleotide sequence: TGTGCCAGCAGTTTAAGGGGGCCTTACGAGCAGTACTTC. It yields the protein CASSLRGPYEQYF. This chain joins TRBV27 and TRBJ2-7, with 7 bases aligning to TRBD1. The CDR3 runs to 13 residues. V lost 2 bases to trimming and J lost 4 bases; unmatched junction nucleotides: 2. Germline CDR1 is MNHEY and CDR2 is SMNVEV (reference sequence).

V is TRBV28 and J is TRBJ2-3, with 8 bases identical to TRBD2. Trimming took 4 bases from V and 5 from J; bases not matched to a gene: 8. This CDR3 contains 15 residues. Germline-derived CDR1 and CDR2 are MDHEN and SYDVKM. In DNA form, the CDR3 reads TGTGCCAGCAGTTCGCCAGCGGGGGAGGGAGATACGCAGTATTTT. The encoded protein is CASSSPAGEGDTQYF.

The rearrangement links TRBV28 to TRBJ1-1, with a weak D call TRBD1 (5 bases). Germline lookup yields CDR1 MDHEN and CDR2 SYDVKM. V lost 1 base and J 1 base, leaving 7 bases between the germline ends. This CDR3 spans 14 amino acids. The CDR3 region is CASSLYRQNTEAFF. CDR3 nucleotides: TGTGCCAGCAGTTTATACAGGCAGAACACTGAAGCTTTCTTT.

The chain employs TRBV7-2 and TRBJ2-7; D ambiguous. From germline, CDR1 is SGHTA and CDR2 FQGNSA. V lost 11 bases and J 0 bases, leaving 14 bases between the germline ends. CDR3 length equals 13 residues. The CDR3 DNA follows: TGTGCCTCGACCATGCGGAGCTCCTACGAGCAGTACTTC. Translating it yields CASTMRSSYEQYF.

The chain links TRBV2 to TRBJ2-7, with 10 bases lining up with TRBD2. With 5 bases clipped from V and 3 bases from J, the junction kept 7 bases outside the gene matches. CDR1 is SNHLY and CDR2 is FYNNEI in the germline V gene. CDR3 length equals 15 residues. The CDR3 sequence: CASSPGLAAGYEQYF. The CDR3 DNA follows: TGTGCCAGCAGTCCTGGACTAGCGGCGGGCTACGAGCAGTACTTC.

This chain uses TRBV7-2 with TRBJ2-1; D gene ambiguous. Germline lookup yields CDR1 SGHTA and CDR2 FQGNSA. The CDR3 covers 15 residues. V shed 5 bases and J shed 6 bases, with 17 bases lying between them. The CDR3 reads CASSPSGILVNEQFF. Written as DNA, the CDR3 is TGTGCCAGCAGCCCGAGTGGGATATTGGTCAATGAGCAGTTCTTC.

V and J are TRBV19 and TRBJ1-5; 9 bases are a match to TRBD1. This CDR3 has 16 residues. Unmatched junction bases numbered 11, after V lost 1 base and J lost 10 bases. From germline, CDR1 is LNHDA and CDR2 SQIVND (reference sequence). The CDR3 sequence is CASSIGGDRVGGPQHF. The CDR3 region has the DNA TGTGCCAGTAGTATAGGAGGGGACAGGGTTGGGGGACCCCAGCATTTT.

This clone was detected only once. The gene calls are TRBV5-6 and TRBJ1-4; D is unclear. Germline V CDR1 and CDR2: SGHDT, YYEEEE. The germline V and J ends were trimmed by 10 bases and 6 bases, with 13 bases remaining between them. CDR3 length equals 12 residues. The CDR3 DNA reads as TGTGCCTCATCGGCGGCGGATGAAAAACTGTTTTTT. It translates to CASSAADEKLFF. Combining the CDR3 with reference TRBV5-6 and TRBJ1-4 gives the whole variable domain DAGVTQSPTHLIKTRGQQVTLRCSPKSGHDTVSWYQQALGQGPQFIFQYYEEEERQRGNFPDRFSGHQFPNYSSELNVNALLLGDSALYLCASSAADEKLFFGSGTQLSVL.

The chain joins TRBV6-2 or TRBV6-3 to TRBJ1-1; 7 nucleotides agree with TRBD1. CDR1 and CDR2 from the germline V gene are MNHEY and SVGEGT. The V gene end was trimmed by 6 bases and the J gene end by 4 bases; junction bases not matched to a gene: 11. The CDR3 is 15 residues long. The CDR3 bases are TGTGCCAGCAGCCGTTTGACGTCAGGGGGCACTGAAGCTTTCTTT. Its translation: CASSRLTSGGTEAFF.

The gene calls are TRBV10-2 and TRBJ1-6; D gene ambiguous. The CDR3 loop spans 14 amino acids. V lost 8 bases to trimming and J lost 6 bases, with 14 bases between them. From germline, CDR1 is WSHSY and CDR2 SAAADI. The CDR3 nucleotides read TGCGCCAGCGGGGTCGGCGAGCCTAATTCACCCCTCCACTTT. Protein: CASGVGEPNSPLHF.